This passage covers 5 T cell receptor beta chains from one sample sequenced in a study of blood T cell repertoires in COVID-19. Profiled with immunoSEQ multiplex PCR; TCRdb holds only in-frame clones, not every one. The sample contains about 170,000 clones, roughly 91% of which appear only once. The sequenced material came from peripheral blood. The receptors here all came from a man aged 45-65 years who had recovered from COVID-19.

V gene TRBV7-8 combines with J gene TRBJ2-4, with 8 bases that match TRBD1. The length of the CDR3 is 14 residues. Germline CDR1 is SGHVS and CDR2 is FQNEAQ. J lost 8 bases, V lost 5 bases, and 8 bases had no gene match. This CDR3 reads CASSRGQGAYIQYF. The CDR3 coding sequence is TGTGCCAGCAGCCGAGGGCAGGGGGCATACATTCAGTACTTC.

The chain joins TRBV7-9 to TRBJ2-7, with TRBD1 identical over 8 bases. The germline V gene encodes CDR1 SEHNR and CDR2 FQNEAQ (reference sequence). The V and J ends lost 7 bases and 4 bases, in that order; junction bases with no gene match: 6. The CDR3 has 13 residues. In nucleotides, the CDR3 is TGTGCCAGCAACGGACAGGGTGTATACGAGCAGTACTTC. Translated, it gives CASNGQGVYEQYF.

The chain's CDR3 is CASTSDLQVEGVQPQHF. As DNA, the CDR3 is TGTGCCAGTACCTCAGATCTCCAGGTTGAAGGGGTTCAGCCCCAGCATTTT. J is TRBJ1-5 and V is TRBV19; D may be TRBD1 (5 bases). Trimming removed 7 bases from V and 6 bases from J, with 25 bases in between. Germline lookup yields CDR1 LNHDA and CDR2 SQIVND (reference sequence). The CDR3 runs to 17 residues.

V and J are TRBV5-1 and TRBJ2-3, with 13 bases lining up with TRBD2. Germline V lookup: CDR1 SGHRS, CDR2 YFSETQ. The CDR3 spans 16 residues. The V segment lost 1 base and the J segment 5 bases; nucleotides outside the gene matches: 4. The CDR3 DNA follows: TGCGCCAGCAGCTTGACTAGCGGGGGGGCAAAAGATACGCAGTATTTT. This sequence encodes CASSLTSGGAKDTQYF.

CDR3 nucleotide sequence: TGTGCCAGCAGTTACTCCGCGGCCTCCTACGAGCAGTACTTC. As protein: CASSYSAASYEQYF. J is TRBJ2-7 and V is TRBV6-2 or TRBV6-3, with unresolved D. The V gene's germline CDR1 is MNHEY and CDR2 SVGEGT. V gave up 0 bases and J gave up 0 bases, with 6 bases separating them. The CDR3 loop spans 14 amino acids.